This TCR beta chain is from a study of blood T cell repertoires in COVID-19. Across the study: Acute and convalescent COVID-19 specimens originated in the United States, Italy and Spain. PBMCs, B-cell-depleted T cells, or T cells were the source of the cDNA or gDNA that made up the material.

CDR1 SGHRS and CDR2 YFSETQ come from the germline V gene. V lost 7 bases and J 10 bases, leaving 24 bases between the germline ends. CDR3 length equals 15 residues. Authors' data handling: By means of reference gene primer amplification, nucleated cell counts were estimated. Some clones are missing from TCRdb's copy, which holds only in-frame ones; the method was immunoSEQ multiplex PCR. The DNA gave D and trimming, while V, J and clone size come from that table. The sample lists approximately 300,000 clones, approximately 88% occurring once. Material for sequencing was peripheral blood. This clonotype originated in a woman between 45 and 65 years old with active or convalescent COVID-19. This chain joins TRBV5-1 and TRBJ2-1, with D possibly being TRBD2 (6 bases). The CDR3 nucleotides are TGCGCCAGCTCGTTTTGGATCGGGGAGGAAGGGGAGCAGTTCTTC. It yields the protein CASSFWIGEEGEQFF.